Below are 31 T cell receptor beta chains sequenced from a single sample in a study of Ad26.COV2.S vaccination and SARS-CoV-2 variants. Treatment reported: approximately 18 received Ad26.COV2.S at low or high dose, single or two shots; roughly five received placebo; per-sample allocation not given. The investigators took samples on day 63 after the first vaccine or placebo injection. Assay used: immunoSEQ multiplex PCR; TCRdb lists only in-frame clones, some missing. This table has more than 300,000 clones, around 89% appearing once. The source material was peripheral blood, sampled in a trial of Ad26.COV2.S vaccine versus placebo. The receptors were gathered from a person aged 18 to 65 who received the Ad26.COV2.S COVID-19 vaccine or a placebo.

V and J are TRBV11-3 and TRBJ2-2, with D uncertain. The germline CDR1 and CDR2 sequences are SGHNT and YENEEA. V gave up 6 bases and J gave up 6 bases, with 14 bases separating them. The CDR3 runs 14 residues. The CDR3 DNA is TGTGCCAGCAGTGACGGAAAAGTACCCGGGGAGCTGTTTTTT. It specifies CASSDGKVPGELFF.

The V gene is TRBV7-9, the J gene TRBJ1-2; 9 positions agree with TRBD1. The germline CDR1 and CDR2 sequences are SEHNR and FQNEAQ (reference sequence). The CDR3 spans 15 residues. The V gene end was trimmed by 0 bases and the J gene end by 4 bases; junction bases not matched to a gene: 3. This CDR3 reads CASSLAPTGGYGYTF. The DNA for the CDR3 is TGTGCCAGCAGCTTAGCCCCGACAGGGGGCTATGGCTACACCTTC. The complete variable domain, with remaining parts taken from reference TRBV7-9 and TRBJ1-2, reads DTGVSQNPRHKITKRGQNVTFRCDPISEHNRLYWYRQTLGQGPEFLTYFQNEAQLEKSRLLSDRFSAERPKGSFSTLEIQRTEQGDSAMYLCASSLAPTGGYGYTFGSGTRLTVV.

The chain uses TRBV11-2 and TRBJ2-2; D is possibly TRBD1 (7 bases). Trimming cost V 1 base and J 6 bases, with 9 bases left between them. There are 14 residues in the CDR3. The germline gives CDR1 SGHAT, CDR2 FQNNGV. CDR3 in amino acids: CASSLARGAGELFF. The CDR3 coding sequence is TGTGCCAGCAGCTTAGCCAGGGGGGCCGGGGAGCTGTTTTTT.

This sequence joins TRBV7-7 and TRBJ2-1, with D unclear. Trimming took off 0 bases at V and 5 bases at J, with 23 bases between the two ends. The CDR3 runs 19 residues. The V gene's germline CDR1 is SSHAT and CDR2 FNYEAQ (reference sequence). The CDR3 DNA reads TGTGCCAGCAGCTTAGCCCCTACCGGCTTGGGCCTCCCCCACAATGAGCAGTTCTTC. Protein product: CASSLAPTGLGLPHNEQFF.

The V and J genes are TRBV20-1 and TRBJ2-5, with D tentatively TRBD2 (5 bases). V was clipped by 3 bases and J by 1 base, with 6 bases between them. The CDR3 consists of 12 residues. Germline lookup yields CDR1 DFQATT and CDR2 SNEGSKA (reference sequence). CDR3 loop: CSASRGQETQYF. CDR3 coding DNA: TGCAGTGCTAGTCGGGGCCAAGAGACCCAGTACTTC.

This rearrangement joins TRBV2 to TRBJ1-1; no reliable D call. V lost 10 bases and J lost 6, with 9 bases in between. From germline, CDR1 is SNHLY and CDR2 FYNNEI. This CDR3 comprises 10 residues. The CDR3 loop reads CATQHAEAFF. DNA of the CDR3: TGTGCCACTCAACACGCTGAAGCTTTCTTT.

The rearrangement joins TRBV28 to TRBJ2-3; the match to TRBD2 covers 12 bases. Trimming removed 6 bases from V and 7 bases from J; junction bases left unmatched: 11. This CDR3 region has 16 residues. Germline CDR1 is MDHEN and CDR2 is SYDVKM. The CDR3 reads CASSPSSTSGSYTQYF. CDR3 bases: TGTGCCAGCAGCCCATCTTCGACTAGCGGGAGTTATACGCAGTATTTT. The variable domain in full, with the rest retrieved from reference TRBV28 and TRBJ2-3, is DVKVTQSSRYLVKRTGEKVFLECVQDMDHENMFWYRQDPGLGLRLIYFSYDVKMKEKGDIPEGYSVSREKKERFSLILESASTNQTSMYLCASSPSSTSGSYTQYFGPGTRLTVL.

The chain joins TRBV5-5 to TRBJ1-1; no reliable D call. The CDR3 runs to 15 residues. Germline loops: CDR1 SGHKS, CDR2 YYEKEE (reference sequence). Trimming shortened V by 0 bases and J by 1 base, and 10 bases separated the two germline ends. DNA for the CDR3: TGTGCCAGCAGCTTGGTGGGCGCGAAGAACACTGAAGCTTTCTTT. Translated, it gives CASSLVGAKNTEAFF.

DNA of the CDR3: TGTGCCAGCAGCTTGGAAGCGGGACCCACAGATACGCAGTATTTT. Translated, it gives CASSLEAGPTDTQYF. The chain is built from TRBV7-9 and TRBJ2-3; 7 bases map to TRBD2. Unmatched junction bases numbered 5, after V lost 3 bases and J lost 2 bases. Germline V gene sequence: CDR1 SEHNR, CDR2 FQNEAQ (reference sequence). This CDR3 is 15 amino acids long.

The chain has TRBV2 and TRBJ2-3; D unresolved. The germline V and J ends were trimmed by 3 bases and 2 bases, with 9 bases remaining between them. The CDR3 is 14 amino acids. The germline CDR1 and CDR2 sequences are SNHLY and FYNNEI. CDR3 amino acids: CASSDLGDTDTQYF. For the CDR3, the DNA is TGTGCCAGCAGTGATCTAGGAGACACAGATACGCAGTATTTT. Full variable domain (remainder filled in from reference TRBV2 and TRBJ2-3): EPEVTQTPSHQVTQMGQEVILRCVPISNHLYFYWYRQILGQKVEFLVSFYNNEISEKSEIFDDQFSVERPDGSNFTLKIRSTKLEDSAMYFCASSDLGDTDTQYFGPGTRLTVL.

The genes are TRBV28 and TRBJ2-7; 8 bases agree with TRBD1. This CDR3 has 15 residues. With 6 bases clipped from V and 0 bases from J, the junction kept 7 bases outside the gene matches. The germline V gene has CDR1 MDHEN and CDR2 SYDVKM. The CDR3 DNA is TGTGCCAGCAGGCCGTCCGGGACAGGCTCCTACGAGCAGTACTTC. This translates into CASRPSGTGSYEQYF. Full variable domain (outside the CDR3, taken from reference TRBV28 and TRBJ2-7): DVKVTQSSRYLVKRTGEKVFLECVQDMDHENMFWYRQDPGLGLRLIYFSYDVKMKEKGDIPEGYSVSREKKERFSLILESASTNQTSMYLCASRPSGTGSYEQYFGPGTRLTVT.

V usage is TRBV12-5 and J usage is TRBJ2-5; tentatively, D is TRBD1 (5 bases). Germline V gene data show CDR1 as LGHNT and CDR2 as FRNRAP. Between the trimmed V and J ends, which lost 1 base and 2 bases, there was a span of 11 bases. The CDR3 spans 15 residues. CDR3 nucleotide sequence: TGTGCTAGTGGTTTGGCGCGACAGCAGCAAGAGACCCAGTACTTC. Amino acid sequence: CASGLARQQQETQYF.

This chain links TRBV5-8 with TRBJ2-7; no firm D call. Trimming removed 3 bases from V and 9 bases from J, with 16 bases in between. Looked up from germline, CDR1 is SGHTS and CDR2 is YDEGEE. This CDR3 is 13 amino acids long. The CDR3 nucleotides read TGTGCCAGCAGCTCACCTTCAGTCAGGAGGCAGTACTTC. Amino acids: CASSSPSVRRQYF.

The chain uses TRBV10-3 and TRBJ1-3, with 10 bases aligning to TRBD1. Germline loops: CDR1 ENHRY, CDR2 SYGVKD. There are 16 residues in the CDR3. Germline trimming cut 5 bases from V and 0 bases from J; bases unmatched to any gene: 4. The CDR3 protein is CAISSGTGDSGNTIYF. CDR3 nucleotide sequence: TGTGCCATCAGTTCCGGGACAGGGGACTCTGGAAACACCATATATTTT.

The rearrangement uses TRBV5-1 and TRBJ2-7, with TRBD1 matching 9 bases. CDR3 length: 15 amino acids. The V gene's germline CDR1 is SGHRS and CDR2 YFSETQ. The V and J ends lost 4 bases and 0 bases, in that order; junction bases with no gene match: 5. The CDR3 is CASSSLTGGSYEQYF. CDR3 DNA: TGCGCCAGCAGCAGCTTGACAGGGGGCTCCTACGAGCAGTACTTC.

This clone was detected only once. The chain combines TRBV20-1 with TRBJ1-5, with D possibly TRBD1 on 6 matching bases. Germline CDR1 and CDR2: DFQATT and SNEGSKA (reference sequence). This CDR3 has 15 amino acids. The V and J ends lost 3 bases and 0 bases respectively, with 12 bases between them. DNA of the CDR3: TGCAGTGCTAGTCAGCCCAGGGGTAGCAATCAGCCCCAGCATTTT. It translates to CSASQPRGSNQPQHF.

This clone was counted a single time. The chain combines TRBV5-1 with TRBJ2-1; 8 bases fit TRBD2. Germline CDR1 SGHRS, CDR2 YFSETQ. Germline trimming cut 1 base from V and 0 bases from J; bases unmatched to any gene: 3. This CDR3 comprises 16 residues. The CDR3 protein is CASSLRRGASYNEQFF. The CDR3 region has the DNA TGCGCCAGCAGCTTGCGGCGGGGGGCCTCCTACAATGAGCAGTTCTTC. The full variable domain, its missing parts supplied by reference TRBV5-1 and TRBJ2-1, is KAGVTQTPRYLIKTRGQQVTLSCSPISGHRSVSWYQQTPGQGLQFLFEYFSETQRNKGNFPGRFSGRQFSNSRSEMNVSTLELGDSALYLCASSLRRGASYNEQFFGPGTRLTVL.

The V gene is TRBV6-5, the J gene TRBJ1-6, with D unresolved. Per germline, CDR1 MNHEY and CDR2 SVGAGI. Trimming removed 2 bases from V and 7 bases from J, with 9 bases in between. This CDR3 has 14 residues. This CDR3 reads CASSYGLDNSPLHF. In DNA, the CDR3 is TGTGCCAGCAGTTACGGACTAGACAATTCACCCCTCCACTTT.

The rearrangement joins TRBV28 to TRBJ2-5; D is undetermined. Germline CDR1 reads MDHEN; CDR2 reads SYDVKM. This CDR3 comprises 13 residues. Trimming left V 0 bases short and J 9 bases short, with 11 bases between. The CDR3 nucleotides read TGTGCCAGCAGTTTATGGGAAGAGAAGGCCCAGTACTTC. Its protein product is CASSLWEEKAQYF.

The chain is built from TRBV27 and TRBJ1-2, with D possibly TRBD1 on 5 matching bases. This CDR3 comprises 15 residues. Trimming removed 4 bases at V and 0 bases at J, with 12 bases between. CDR1 and CDR2 (germline): MNHEY, SMNVEV (reference sequence). CDR3 in DNA: TGTGCCAGCAGTTGGGGAAGGGACGCTAACTATGGCTACACCTTC. Its translation is CASSWGRDANYGYTF.

V gene TRBV7-9 combines with J gene TRBJ1-4, with no clear D. This CDR3 spans 12 amino acids. V gave up 8 bases and J gave up 6 bases, with 10 bases separating them. Per germline, CDR1 SEHNR and CDR2 FQNEAQ (reference sequence). CDR3 coding DNA: TGTGCCAGCCGGCGGAACGATGAAAAACTGTTTTTT. As protein: CASRRNDEKLFF.

On this clone itself: The sample contains more than one DNA sequence encoding this CDR3. The V gene is TRBV28, the J gene TRBJ2-1; D possibly corresponds to TRBD2 (7 bases). The CDR3 is made up of 15 amino acids. The germline V and J ends were trimmed by 5 bases and 2 bases, with 13 bases remaining between them. The V gene's germline CDR1 is MDHEN and CDR2 SYDVKM. CDR3 sequence (DNA): TGTGCCAGCAGTCTAGGGGGGGGTACCTACAATGAGCAGTTCTTC. Protein: CASSLGGGTYNEQFF.

This rearrangement joins TRBV3-1 (or the pseudogene TRBV3-2) to TRBJ2-7; weak D call: TRBD1 (6 bases). This CDR3 region has 16 residues. Deletions cut 2 bases from V and 0 bases from J, with 14 bases between. Germline V CDR1 and CDR2: LGHDT, YNNKEL (reference sequence). Here the CDR3 reads CASSQWRQVPSYEQYF. The CDR3, as DNA: TGTGCCAGCAGCCAATGGAGACAGGTCCCCTCCTACGAGCAGTACTTC.

The V gene is TRBV11-2, the J gene TRBJ2-7, with no clear D. The CDR3 has 14 amino acids. The germline gives CDR1 SGHAT, CDR2 FQNNGV. Between the trimmed V and J ends, which lost 5 bases and 3 bases, there was a span of 14 bases. CDR3 sequence reads: CASSPSPGLYEQYF. The DNA of the CDR3 is TGTGCCAGCAGCCCGAGCCCAGGCCTCTACGAGCAGTACTTC.

V and J are TRBV5-1 and TRBJ2-1; 8 bases fit TRBD2. J gave up 5 bases and V 0 bases, and 13 bases lay outside the gene matches. Germline V gene lookup returns CDR1 SGHRS and CDR2 YFSETQ. The CDR3 is 18 amino acids. The CDR3 bases are TGCGCCAGCAGCTTGGGAGGAGCGAGCGGGAGTAGGGACAATGAGCAGTTCTTC. The encoded protein is CASSLGGASGSRDNEQFF.

This chain uses TRBV28 with TRBJ1-5, with 8 nucleotides matching TRBD1. The CDR3 has 14 amino acids. Trimming took 3 bases from V and 5 from J; bases not matched to a gene: 3. Germline V gene lookup returns CDR1 MDHEN and CDR2 SYDVKM. The CDR3 loop reads CASSLTGADQPQHF. The CDR3 region has the DNA TGTGCCAGCAGTTTGACAGGGGCCGATCAGCCCCAGCATTTT.

The chain links TRBV6-2 or TRBV6-3 to TRBJ1-1; tentatively, D is TRBD1 (5 bases). Germline-derived CDR1 and CDR2 are MNHEY and SVGEGT. The length of the CDR3 is 14 residues. V was shortened by 0 bases and J by 2 bases, with 7 bases between the two germline ends. CDR3 protein: CASSYSQGNTEAFF. In nucleotides, the CDR3 is TGTGCCAGCAGTTACTCCCAGGGTAACACTGAAGCTTTCTTT.

The chain links TRBV7-9 to TRBJ1-1, with D unclear. The CDR3 has 15 residues. V was shortened by 5 bases and J by 1 base, with 14 bases between the two germline ends. Per the germline V gene, CDR1 is SEHNR and CDR2 is FQNEAQ (reference sequence). DNA of the CDR3: TGTGCCAGCAGCAAAGGACTGGAGAGGAACACTGAAGCTTTCTTT. This translates into CASSKGLERNTEAFF.

This clone was observed a few times. The chain links TRBV2 to TRBJ2-1, with TRBD1 identical over 9 bases. This CDR3 has 13 amino acids. V was pared by 5 bases and J by 7 bases, with 3 bases of the junction left unmatched. Per germline, CDR1 SNHLY and CDR2 FYNNEI. The CDR3, as DNA: TGTGCCAGCAGTTGGACAGGGGTAAATGAGCAGTTCTTC. Translating it yields CASSWTGVNEQFF. The complete variable domain, with remaining parts taken from reference TRBV2 and TRBJ2-1, reads EPEVTQTPSHQVTQMGQEVILRCVPISNHLYFYWYRQILGQKVEFLVSFYNNEISEKSEIFDDQFSVERPDGSNFTLKIRSTKLEDSAMYFCASSWTGVNEQFFGPGTRLTVL.

The chain uses TRBV11-2 and TRBJ2-3; the D is unclear. The germline gives CDR1 SGHAT, CDR2 FQNNGV. Trimming took 1 base from V and 2 from J, leaving 22 bases between them. The CDR3 contains 19 residues. CDR3 nucleotide sequence: TGTGCCAGCAGCTTAGGACATATCCGCACGAACGGGCTCACAGATACGCAGTATTTT. Translation gives CASSLGHIRTNGLTDTQYF.

Only one count was recorded for this clone. J is TRBJ2-2 and V is TRBV19; D uncertain. The CDR3 consists of 17 residues. The V gene's germline CDR1 is LNHDA and CDR2 SQIVND (reference sequence). V was pared by 3 bases and J by 0 bases, with 14 bases between. As DNA, the CDR3 is TGTGCCAGTAGTATGTATGCGTCGCTTTCGAACACCGGGGAGCTGTTTTTT. Translated: CASSMYASLSNTGELFF.